This section outlines one T cell receptor (beta chain) sequence together with its context. Its antigen is currently not known. The junction differs from germline at one of its ends, possibly a read error. The germline V gene encodes CDR1 LNHDA and CDR2 SQIVND (reference sequence). The CDR3 runs 15 amino acids, cysteine and phenylalanine included. The DNA shown is the 45-base CDR3, in frame from base 1. For sorting, cells were stained with anti-CD3, anti-CD4, anti-CD8 and a Vbeta20 antibody from the IOTest Beta Mark kit and sorted on a FACSAria III to a purity above 99%. Peripheral blood was drawn into sodium heparin tubes, and mononuclear cells were separated by Ficoll-Paque PLUS density gradient centrifugation. CD4+ Vbeta20+, CD4+ Vbeta20-, and CD8+ T cell fractions were FACS-sorted before TCRbeta deep sequencing. This sample is part of a study of somatic mutations in T cells in chronic GVHD (TCRdb year 2020).

Genomic DNA was isolated and then used for the TCRbeta deep sequencing. The immunoSEQ assay, provided as a commercial service, was used for TCRbeta CDR3 sequencing and initial data processing. In the paper's pipeline: Reads were demultiplexed, adapter and primer sequences were trimmed, similar clones were merged through frequency-ratio clustering, and V, D, J genes were annotated using IMGT. The clones in this table, taken by TCRdb from immuneACCESS, are in-frame only. Not every clone is retained; where verified, under half of the shortfall comes from an unresolved V gene, and the cause of the rest is unknown. The D gene and trimming were derived from the DNA, and the V and J assignments and clone size from that table. The sample profile shows about 14,000 clones; around 80% of them were found once. The ten largest make up roughly 32% of the sample.

The chain uses TRBV19 and TRBJ2-7; the D gene is perhaps TRBD2, on 6 matching bases. The specimen sequenced was Vbeta20-negative CD4+ T cells from blood. The intended sense of this specimen's cell subset or site label: CD4+ T cells sorted as TCR Vbeta20 negative by flow cytometry. The source is a male patient aged 45-60 years with chronic graft-versus-host disease. Because of the transplant, the T cells may be the graft donor's rather than the patient's own. At the DNA level, the sequence is TGTGCCAGTAGTCTGGGGGGACCCTACTCCGACGAGCAGTACTTC. Translated, it gives CASSLGGPYSDEQYF.